These T cell receptor beta chains were read from a single sample in a study of T cell changes during pregnancy in multiple sclerosis. Data came from immunoSEQ multiplex PCR; TCRdb stores just in-frame clones and leaves some out. This table holds 25,000 to 30,000 clones, over 85% found once. Here the sequenced sample was CD4+ T cells from peripheral blood mononuclear cells, taken in the first trimester of pregnancy. Receptor source: a female donor with multiple sclerosis, enrolled in a pregnancy study. Each CDR3 is given without its conserved first and last residue. The D gene is left open where the match is weak.

V gene	J gene	CDR3 length	D gene	CDR3 protein
TRBV2	TRBJ1-1	13	TRBD1	ASSPNRGLGTEAF
TRBV5-1	TRBJ2-5	11	TRBD2	ASSFGGAETQY
TRBV30	TRBJ2-3	13	.	AWKAEGGGGDTQY
TRBV7-2	TRBJ2-7	14	TRBD2	ASSPLGGTLPGRQY
TRBV30	TRBJ1-2	11	.	AWSRDRPYGYT
TRBV4-2	TRBJ1-6	13	.	ASSQSAGDGTPLH
TRBV28	TRBJ1-2	13	.	ASSLSTGLLGGYT
TRBV4-3	TRBJ1-2	14	.	ASSQDSGRANYGYT
TRBV7-9	TRBJ2-4	12	.	ASRLQGGPDIQY
TRBV7-9	TRBJ1-3	11	.	ASREVTGNTIY
TRBV6-6	TRBJ1-2	11	TRBD1	ASSYGTGAGYT
TRBV6-5	TRBJ1-1	13	.	ASSYSGQGITEAF
TRBV2	TRBJ2-5	12	.	ASSEGRGLVTQY
TRBV30	TRBJ2-1	13	TRBD2	AWSVGLASYNEQF
TRBV10-3	TRBJ2-7	14	TRBD1	AISAPAGTGGGEQY
TRBV10-3	TRBJ2-7	14	.	AISEGRRPSSYEQY
TRBV2	TRBJ1-2	11	TRBD1	ASRIRTGDDYT
TRBV2	TRBJ1-2	11	.	ASSADQGGGYT
TRBV5-1	TRBJ1-1	10	.	ASSLEFGEAF
TRBV30	TRBJ1-1	9	.	AGRTGLGAF
TRBV2	TRBJ1-1	13	TRBD1	ASNLDRVGNTEAF
TRBV19	TRBJ1-2	12	.	ASSLGLRVGGYT
TRBV7-9	TRBJ2-3	9	.	ATEDSDTQY
TRBV19	TRBJ1-4	11	.	ASSSWTVEKLF
TRBV4-1	TRBJ2-2	11	.	ASSQEIARELF
TRBV6-5	TRBJ1-2	12	.	ASPRVRNGEGYT
TRBV6-1	TRBJ2-3	12	.	ASGLAPNTDTQY
TRBV27	TRBJ2-3	12	TRBD2	ASSFQRGYDTQY
TRBV19	TRBJ1-4	12	.	ASSPGATNEKLF
TRBV9	TRBJ1-1	11	.	ASSSTAYTEAF
TRBV6-5	TRBJ2-1	9	.	ASTHYNEQF
TRBV6-6	TRBJ1-2	11	.	ASSLGGDYGYT